The clone carrying this T cell receptor beta chain came up many times. Its matching antigen is unknown. The data belong to a study of blood T cells in healthy people across ages. Regarding the study as a whole: Both higher diversity and more naive CD4+ cells marked long-lived donors when set against aged donors.

After removal of 2 bases from V and 10 bases from J, the junction contained 8 bases not matched to a gene. The CDR3 length is 14 residues. Germline V gives CDR1 DFQATT, CDR2 SNEGSKA (reference sequence). The use of a sample-barcoded 5' primer and a J-beta primer mix characterized a second PCR of roughly 6 to 11 cycles. The authors tagged each cDNA molecule using a template-switch adaptor with 12 random nucleotides. No fewer than 3 million CDR3-containing paired-end reads came from each sample. TCRdb used MiXCR to reprocess the 5' RACE reads, holding one entry per CDR3 protein. Of about 930,000 distinct CDR3 sequences listed, 25% to 35% were seen once; the top ten hold about 9.4%. The same sample was also studied in work on T cells of mothers and their children. From that paper: Nine systemically healthy Caucasian donors: three mothers, six children.

Input material: blood. The receptor was derived from a woman in her 40s in good health. This chain connects TRBV20-1 to TRBJ1-1; 12 nucleotides match TRBD1. The CDR3 nucleotides read TGCAGTGCTAGATTGGGGACAGGGGGCGAAGGAGCTTTCTTT. It yields the protein CSARLGTGGEGAFF.